This T cell receptor beta chain derives from a study of Graves' ophthalmopathy and Graves' hyperthyroidism. RNA served as the template for amplifying TCR beta CDR3 regions. Second-round multiplex PCR came after first-round RT-PCR with HTBI primers. MiXCR, applied by TCRdb to the multiplex PCR reads, yields one record per CDR3 protein. The table has 500,000 to 600,000 distinct CDR3 sequences, 35% to 40% seen once. CDR1 WSHSY and CDR2 SAAADI come from the germline V gene. J lost 1 base, V lost 3 bases, and 3 bases had no gene match. This CDR3 region has 15 residues. The hyperthyroidism patients had a new diagnosis of under 2 months' duration and were aged 18 to 65. Diagnosis relied on clinical symptoms, serum thyroxine, TRAb, thyroid ultrasound and orbital computed tomography. Study observations and caveats: In separating ophthalmopathy from stable hyperthyroidism, a 13-signature model achieved 85% to 90% sensitivity and approximately 81% specificity.

This clonotype was counted many times. Antigen unknown. The sequencing sample was made of peripheral blood or thyroid tissue (not recorded which). This TCR derives from an adult man with Graves' hyperthyroidism. The rearrangement links TRBV10-2 to TRBJ1-1; 9 positions match TRBD1. The CDR3 spells CASSDLDRGNTEAFF. The CDR3 nucleotides are TGCGCCAGCAGTGACTTGGACAGGGGGAACACTGAAGCTTTCTTT.